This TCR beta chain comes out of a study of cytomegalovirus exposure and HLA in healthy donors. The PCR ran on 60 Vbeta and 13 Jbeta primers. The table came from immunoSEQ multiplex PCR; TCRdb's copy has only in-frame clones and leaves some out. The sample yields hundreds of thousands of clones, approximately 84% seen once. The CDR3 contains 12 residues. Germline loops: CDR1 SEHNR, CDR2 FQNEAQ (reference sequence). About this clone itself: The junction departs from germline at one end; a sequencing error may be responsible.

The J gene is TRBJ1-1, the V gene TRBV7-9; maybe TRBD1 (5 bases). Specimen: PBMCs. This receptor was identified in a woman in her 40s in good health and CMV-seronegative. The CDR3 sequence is CSSSFGTTEAFF. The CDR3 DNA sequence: TGTTCCAGCAGCTTTGGGACTACTGAAGCTTTCTTT.